Listed below are T cell receptor beta chains from one sample, sequenced in a study of T cells in Graves' hyperthyroidism and ophthalmopathy. TCRdb re-analysed the multiplex PCR reads in MiXCR, keeping a single row per CDR3 protein. The sample consists of about 300,000 distinct CDR3 sequences, about an eighth of them appearing once. Sample: blood. The receptors here all came from a woman aged 35 to 49 with Graves' hyperthyroidism. Each CDR3 is given with its conserved first and last residue. The order of the fields is J gene, V gene, CDR3 length, CDR3 protein.

TRBJ1-1 | TRBV7-9 | 15 | CASSTPGQLYTEAFF
TRBJ2-1 | TRBV28 | 18 | CASGRVLAGDLTYNEQFF
TRBJ2-1 | TRBV6-1 | 12 | CASSLSGGEQFF
TRBJ2-2 | TRBV12-3/TRBV12-4 | 14 | CASSFAGVSGELFF
TRBJ2-5 | TRBV7-2 | 16 | CASSLRGDRGQETQYF
TRBJ1-5 | TRBV4-1 | 13 | CASSQDTRQPQHF
TRBJ2-2 | TRBV15 | 18 | CATSRDLLLAGGPGELFF
TRBJ2-1 | TRBV20-1 | 12 | CSAGRQGFEQFF
TRBJ2-3 | TRBV7-9 | 15 | CASSPTGGGTDTQYF
TRBJ2-1 | TRBV20-1 | 16 | CSARATDTNSYNEQFF
TRBJ1-5 | TRBV2 | 17 | CASKSTGQTYSNQPQHF
TRBJ1-2 | TRBV6-1 | 14 | CASSEDRDGEGYTF
TRBJ1-2 | TRBV25-1 | 15 | CASSLQGASNYGYTF
TRBJ1-2 | TRBV7-9 | 14 | CASSESRATHGYTF
TRBJ2-5 | TRBV20-1 | 10 | CRLAGETQYF
TRBJ2-5 | TRBV11-2 | 16 | CASSREPSAPIETQYF
TRBJ1-3 | TRBV7-2 | 15 | CASSKDRGQGNTIYF